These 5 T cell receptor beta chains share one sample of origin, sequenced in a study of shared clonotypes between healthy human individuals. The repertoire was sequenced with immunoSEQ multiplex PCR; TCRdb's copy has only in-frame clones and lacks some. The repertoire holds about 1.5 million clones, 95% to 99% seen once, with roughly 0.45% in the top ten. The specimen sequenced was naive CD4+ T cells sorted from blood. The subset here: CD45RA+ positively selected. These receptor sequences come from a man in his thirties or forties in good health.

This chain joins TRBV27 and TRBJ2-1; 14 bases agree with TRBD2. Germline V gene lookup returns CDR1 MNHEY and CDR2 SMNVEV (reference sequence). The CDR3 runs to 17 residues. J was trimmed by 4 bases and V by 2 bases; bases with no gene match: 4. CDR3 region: CASSLRTSGRLYNEQFF. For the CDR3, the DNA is TGTGCCAGCAGTTTACGGACTAGCGGGAGGTTATACAATGAGCAGTTCTTC.

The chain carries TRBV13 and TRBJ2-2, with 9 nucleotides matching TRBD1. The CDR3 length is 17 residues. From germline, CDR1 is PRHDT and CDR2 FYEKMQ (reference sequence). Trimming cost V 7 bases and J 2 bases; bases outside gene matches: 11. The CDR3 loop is CASNRGTGLQNTGELFF. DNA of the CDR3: TGTGCCAGCAACCGCGGGACAGGGCTGCAAAACACCGGGGAGCTGTTTTTT.

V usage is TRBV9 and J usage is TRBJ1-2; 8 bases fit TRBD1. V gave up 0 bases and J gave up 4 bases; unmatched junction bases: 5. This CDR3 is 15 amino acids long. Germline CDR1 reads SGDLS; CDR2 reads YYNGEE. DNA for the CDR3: TGTGCCAGCAGCGTAGAGGGGACAGGCGTCTATGGCTACACCTTC. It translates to CASSVEGTGVYGYTF.

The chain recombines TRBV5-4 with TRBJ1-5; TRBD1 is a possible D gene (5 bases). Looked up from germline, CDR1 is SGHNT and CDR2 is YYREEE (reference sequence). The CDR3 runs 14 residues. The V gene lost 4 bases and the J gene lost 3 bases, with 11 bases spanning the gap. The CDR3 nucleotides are TGTGCCAGCAGCCCGGGACTGGCCAATCAGCCCCAGCATTTT. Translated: CASSPGLANQPQHF.

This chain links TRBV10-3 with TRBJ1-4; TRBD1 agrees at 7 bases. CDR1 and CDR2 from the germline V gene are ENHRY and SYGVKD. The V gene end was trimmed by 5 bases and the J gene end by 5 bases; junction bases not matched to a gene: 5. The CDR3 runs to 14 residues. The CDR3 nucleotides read TGTGCCATCAGTCCCGGGACAGAAAATGAAAAACTGTTTTTT. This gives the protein CAISPGTENEKLFF.